The source of this TCR beta chain is a study of blood T cell repertoires in COVID-19. TCRdb keeps only in-frame clones here, not all; method: immunoSEQ multiplex PCR. The table shows about 55,000 clones, with about 88% occurring only once. This receptor was obtained from a man aged 55-75 years with active COVID-19. Sequenced material: peripheral blood.

For the CDR3, the DNA is TGCGCCAGCAGTGAGACGGGAGGTGGTCAGCCCCAGCATTTT. It encodes CASSETGGGQPQHF. The chain combines TRBV10-2 with TRBJ1-5; D is unresolved. Germline loops: CDR1 WSHSY, CDR2 SAAADI. This CDR3 is built from 14 residues. Between the trimmed V and J ends, which lost 2 bases and 6 bases, there was a span of 11 bases.